Sequencing of this T cell receptor (beta chain) was carried out in a study of tumor-infiltrating lymphocytes in primary liver carcinoma. About the study: The tumors, T1-T3 N0M0 lesions, were about 4.2 to 11 cm across.

Each 20-30 mg portion of unsorted bulk tissue served as the source for co-extraction of RNA and DNA. No treatment had been given to the patients, who were chronically infected with HBV. Every tumor sample analyzed contained over 75% viable tumor cells. The input was about 490 ng total RNA; TCR beta cDNA was made from it with a constant-region primer. Employing slightly modified ARM-PCR, three nested multiplex PCR rounds were run, and these gave rise to the TCR beta libraries. With TRBV1-TRBV30 forward primers and a C-beta reverse primer, the first two PCR rounds were run for 9 to 10 cycles each. TCRdb re-derived calls from the multiplex PCR reads in MiXCR, one entry per CDR3 protein. The sample includes 100,000 to 150,000 distinct CDR3 sequences, approximately 64% of them seen just once. Trimming removed 5 bases from V and 6 bases from J; junction bases left unmatched: 9. This CDR3 is 15 amino acids long. Germline-derived CDR1 and CDR2 are MRHNA and SNTAGT.

This receptor was obtained from an older woman with primary liver carcinoma and hepatitis B virus infection. The V gene is TRBV6-4, the J gene TRBJ2-1, with 8 bases that match TRBD2. Sequencing was performed on liver tumor tissue from sampling region 3. Subset meaning: tumor region T3, left-lateral pole. CDR3 amino acids: CASSNGTRGSNEQFF. CDR3 in DNA: TGTGCCAGCAGTAACGGGACTAGGGGGAGCAATGAGCAGTTCTTC.